The clone carrying this T cell receptor beta chain was found a few times. The sample originates from a study of cytomegalovirus exposure and HLA in healthy donors. V gave up 5 bases and J gave up 8 bases, with 12 bases separating them. CDR3 length: 11 amino acids. The germline gives CDR1 GTSNPN, CDR2 SVGIG (reference sequence). PCR employed 60 Vbeta and 13 Jbeta primers. Sequencing was performed with immunoSEQ multiplex PCR; in TCRdb, only in-frame clones are kept and a portion is missing. The sample lists about 100,000 clones, about 79% occurring once. The TCR originated in a woman aged 18 to 35 in good health and CMV-seronegative. Sequencing was carried out using PBMCs. The chain joins TRBV30 to TRBJ1-2, with D perhaps matching TRBD1 (5 bases). CDR3: CAWRWRQGYTF. CDR3 DNA sequence: TGTGCCTGGCGGTGGAGACAGGGCTACACCTTC.